The rows below give T cell receptor beta chains drawn from one sample of a study of identical twins. TCRdb fed the 5' RACE reads into MiXCR, producing one record per CDR3 protein. The sample has around 1.7 million distinct CDR3 sequences, 25% to 35% seen once; the top ten hold approximately 0.25%. The specimen sequenced was cord blood. Receptors originate from a newborn girl in good health. Each CDR3 is given with its conserved first and last residue. A D gene is named only where the DNA matches it firmly. Where a row states a size, it is once, few, many or the class of an expanded clone; other rows omit it.

v_gene	d_gene	abundance	j_gene	CDR3aa	CDR3nt
TRBV6-5	.	.	TRBJ1-2	CASRRGTVSGYTF	TGTGCCAGCAGGCGTGGGACGGTTAGCGGCTACACCTTC
TRBV10-3	TRBD1	.	TRBJ1-2	CAISEKGADGYTF	TGTGCCATCAGTGAGAAGGGGGCCGATGGCTACACCTTC
TRBV18	TRBD1	.	TRBJ2-5	CASSQRTGGLETQYF	TGTGCCAGCTCACAGCGGACAGGGGGCTTGGAGACCCAGTACTTC
TRBV12-3/TRBV12-4	TRBD1	once	TRBJ1-5	CASSYRDRGTDQPQHF	TGTGCCAGCAGTTACCGGGACAGGGGAACCGATCAGCCCCAGCATTTT
TRBV29-1	TRBD2	few	TRBJ2-1	CSVLGLVSYNEQFF	TGCAGCGTCCTAGGACTAGTAAGTTACAATGAGCAGTTCTTC
TRBV28	.	few	TRBJ2-7	CASSFPQASSYEQYF	TGTGCCAGCAGTTTTCCCCAGGCCTCCTCCTACGAGCAGTACTTC
TRBV5-1	.	.	TRBJ2-3	CASSPYAGGTDTQYF	TGCGCCAGCAGCCCTTACGCAGGGGGCACAGATACGCAGTATTTT
TRBV7-9	TRBD1	.	TRBJ2-7	CASSLYPGQGLGEQYF	TGTGCCAGCAGCTTGTATCCGGGACAGGGTTTGGGAGAGCAGTACTTC
TRBV29-1	.	.	TRBJ1-2	CSVEGGHNYGYTF	TGCAGCGTTGAAGGAGGCCACAACTATGGCTACACCTTC
TRBV12-3/TRBV12-4	TRBD1	.	TRBJ2-3	CASRWTGGGDPGTQYF	TGTGCCAGCAGGTGGACAGGGGGCGGAGATCCCGGTACGCAGTATTTT
TRBV2	TRBD1	.	TRBJ1-5	CASSDNRGQGSNQPQHF	TGTGCCAGCAGTGATAATAGGGGACAGGGTAGCAATCAGCCCCAGCATTTT
TRBV3-1	TRBD1	once	TRBJ1-4	CASSQTGQGGEKLFF	TGTGCCAGCAGCCAGACGGGACAGGGGGGCGAAAAACTGTTTTTT
TRBV12-3/TRBV12-4	TRBD2	.	TRBJ2-3	CASNPGGIQILPDTQYF	TGTGCCAGCAATCCGGGGGGGATCCAGATCCTTCCAGATACGCAGTATTTT
TRBV10-3	.	.	TRBJ2-1	CAIGGGGGSYNEQFF	TGTGCCATCGGAGGAGGGGGGGGCTCCTACAATGAGCAGTTCTTC
TRBV10-3	.	.	TRBJ1-3	CATLQGFISGNTIYF	TGTGCCACCCTACAGGGCTTCATCTCTGGAAACACCATATATTTT
TRBV4-2	.	many	TRBJ2-3	CASSQGSGVADTQYF	TGTGCCAGCAGCCAAGGTAGCGGTGTCGCAGATACGCAGTATTTT
TRBV11-2	.	few	TRBJ2-3	CASSFRWQGRTDTQYF	TGTGCCAGCAGCTTCCGATGGCAGGGAAGGACAGATACGCAGTATTTT
TRBV28	TRBD1	.	TRBJ2-1	CASSLSGTGTNEQFF	TGTGCCAGCAGTTTATCCGGGACAGGGACCAATGAGCAGTTCTTC
TRBV9	TRBD1	.	TRBJ2-1	CASSVGGQGARDRQFF	TGTGCCAGCAGCGTAGGCGGACAGGGGGCCCGGGATAGGCAGTTCTTC
TRBV2	.	few	TRBJ1-5	CASSRQDGGNQPQHF	TGTGCCAGCAGCCGACAGGACGGGGGCAATCAGCCCCAGCATTTT
TRBV28	.	.	TRBJ1-5	CASSSPGQGRQPQHF	TGTGCCAGCAGTTCCCCGGGCCAGGGGCGTCAGCCCCAGCATTTT
TRBV7-2	.	.	TRBJ2-1	CASSLGGYGDEQFF	TGTGCCAGCAGCTTAGGAGGATACGGGGATGAGCAGTTCTTC
TRBV20-1	.	few	TRBJ1-1	CSARDLGTMDTEAFF	TGCAGTGCTAGAGATCTAGGGACCATGGACACTGAAGCTTTCTTT
TRBV5-1	.	few	TRBJ2-5	CASSTRDHQETQYF	TGCGCCAGCAGCACCAGGGACCATCAAGAGACCCAGTACTTC
TRBV5-1	.	.	TRBJ1-6	CASSLLEGRSPPHF	TGCGCCAGCAGCTTGTTGGAGGGTAGATCACCCCCCCACTTT
TRBV2	TRBD2	.	TRBJ2-7	CASSMTSGGGEQYF	TGTGCCAGCAGTATGACTAGCGGGGGCGGCGAGCAGTACTTC
TRBV5-1	TRBD1	few	TRBJ2-7	CASSPDRQGFSYEQYF	TGCGCCAGCAGCCCGGACCGACAGGGATTCTCCTACGAGCAGTACTTC
TRBV7-2	.	few	TRBJ2-7	CASSSRPPLDRSYEQYF	TGTGCCAGCAGCTCGAGACCACCTTTAGACAGGTCCTACGAGCAGTACTTC
TRBV7-2	.	many	TRBJ2-5	CASSLEPTSVGTQYF	TGTGCCAGCAGCTTAGAGCCCACTTCCGTCGGGACCCAGTACTTC
TRBV5-6	.	.	TRBJ2-2	CASSALKRRGRTGELFF	TGTGCCAGCAGTGCACTGAAGCGGAGGGGGAGGACCGGGGAGCTGTTTTTT
TRBV25-1	TRBD1	.	TRBJ2-1	CASNGQGSHEQFF	TGTGCCAGCAATGGACAGGGGTCCCATGAGCAGTTCTTC
TRBV10-3	TRBD2	many	TRBJ2-1	CAITRVAGGSYNEQFF	TGTGCCATCACAAGAGTAGCGGGGGGCTCCTACAATGAGCAGTTCTTC
TRBV5-1	.	few	TRBJ2-3	CASSRGSSRTDTQYF	TGCGCCAGCAGCCGGGGGAGTAGCCGCACAGATACGCAGTATTTT
TRBV5-1	TRBD2	.	TRBJ2-1	CASSQGASGSSYNEQFF	TGCGCCAGCAGCCAGGGAGCCAGCGGGAGCTCCTACAATGAGCAGTTCTTC
TRBV27	TRBD1	few	TRBJ2-1	CASSISTGFTYNEQFF	TGTGCCAGCAGTATCTCGACAGGGTTCACTTACAATGAGCAGTTCTTC
TRBV5-1	.	few	TRBJ1-1	CASSLEGHTEAFF	TGCGCCAGCAGCTTGGAGGGACACACTGAAGCTTTCTTT
TRBV28	TRBD2	.	TRBJ2-3	CASSPAGLGSTDTQYF	TGTGCCAGCAGCCCCGCGGGACTAGGGAGCACAGATACGCAGTATTTT
TRBV12-3/TRBV12-4	TRBD1	.	TRBJ2-7	CASSRGQGAFEQYF	TGTGCCAGCAGCCGGGGACAGGGGGCTTTCGAGCAGTACTTC
TRBV24-1	.	.	TRBJ2-3	CATAPRDPTDTQYF	TGTGCCACCGCACCCAGGGACCCCACAGATACGCAGTATTTT
TRBV28	.	few	TRBJ2-5	CASNPSGAGETQYF	TGTGCCAGCAACCCTTCGGGGGCAGGAGAGACCCAGTACTTC
TRBV20-1	TRBD1	.	TRBJ1-2	CSAPDRGHGYTF	TGCAGTGCTCCCGACAGGGGCCATGGCTACACCTTC
TRBV5-6	.	.	TRBJ2-7	CASSFRDAQYF	TGTGCCAGCAGCTTTAGGGACGCCCAGTACTTC
TRBV5-6	TRBD1	.	TRBJ2-7	CASSPLGDSSYEQYF	TGTGCCAGCAGCCCCCTGGGGGACAGCTCCTACGAGCAGTACTTC
TRBV6-6	.	.	TRBJ2-7	CASSYSRAASYEQYF	TGTGCCAGCAGTTACTCCCGAGCGGCCTCCTACGAGCAGTACTTC
TRBV5-1	TRBD2	.	TRBJ2-3	CASSPEQRGTTDTQYF	TGCGCCAGCAGCCCCGAACAGCGGGGGACAACAGATACGCAGTATTTT
TRBV24-1	TRBD2	.	TRBJ2-1	CATQRGGSNEQFF	TGTGCCACCCAACGGGGGGGAAGCAATGAGCAGTTCTTC
TRBV18	TRBD2	.	TRBJ2-4	CASSPGLVKNIQYF	TGTGCCAGCTCGCCGGGACTAGTGAAAAACATTCAGTACTTC
TRBV19	.	few	TRBJ2-4	CASRMGPGDIQYF	TGTGCCAGTAGAATGGGGCCAGGGGACATTCAGTACTTC
TRBV13	.	.	TRBJ2-3	CASSLAGWAQGATDTQYF	TGTGCCAGCAGCTTAGCGGGGTGGGCGCAGGGCGCCACAGATACGCAGTATTTT
TRBV2	TRBD1	.	TRBJ1-2	CASSERTGRGYGYTF	TGTGCCAGCAGTGAAAGGACAGGGAGGGGCTATGGCTACACCTTC
TRBV12-3/TRBV12-4	TRBD1	many	TRBJ1-5	CASSLKTGSNQPQHF	TGTGCCAGCAGTTTAAAGACAGGGAGCAATCAGCCCCAGCATTTT
TRBV7-2	.	few	TRBJ1-1	CASSLAAGLAFF	TGTGCCAGCAGCTTAGCGGCGGGTCTCGCTTTCTTT
TRBV5-1	.	few	TRBJ2-5	CASSSDLPETQYF	TGCGCCAGCAGCTCTGACCTCCCAGAGACCCAGTACTTC
TRBV5-1	TRBD1	many	TRBJ2-3	CASSSGGSTDTQYF	TGTGCCAGCAGTTCAGGGGGCTCCACAGATACGCAGTATTTT
TRBV20-1	TRBD2	.	TRBJ2-1	CSARPSGSFGEQFF	TGCAGTGCTAGACCCAGCGGGAGCTTCGGTGAGCAGTTCTTC
TRBV20-1	.	few	TRBJ2-3	CSARKAESTDTQYF	TGCAGTGCTAGGAAAGCGGAGTCCACAGATACGCAGTATTTT
TRBV10-3	.	.	TRBJ2-3	CAISEPSRGPTDTQYF	TGTGCCATCAGTGAACCGTCGCGGGGCCCCACAGATACGCAGTATTTT